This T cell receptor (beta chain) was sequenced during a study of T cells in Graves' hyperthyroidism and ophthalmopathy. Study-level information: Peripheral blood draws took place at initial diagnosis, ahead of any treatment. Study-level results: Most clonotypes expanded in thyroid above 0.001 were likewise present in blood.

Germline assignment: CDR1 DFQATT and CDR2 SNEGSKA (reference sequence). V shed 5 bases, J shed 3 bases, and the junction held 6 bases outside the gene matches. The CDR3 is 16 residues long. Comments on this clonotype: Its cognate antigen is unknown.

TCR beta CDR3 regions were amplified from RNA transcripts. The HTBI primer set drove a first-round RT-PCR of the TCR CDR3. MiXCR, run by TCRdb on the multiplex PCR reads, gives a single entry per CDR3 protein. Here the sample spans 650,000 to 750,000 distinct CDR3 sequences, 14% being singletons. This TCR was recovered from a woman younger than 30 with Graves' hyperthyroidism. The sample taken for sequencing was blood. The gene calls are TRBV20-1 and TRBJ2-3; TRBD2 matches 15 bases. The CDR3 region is CSAGTSGRLVTDTQYF. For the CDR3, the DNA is TGCAGTGCTGGGACTAGCGGGAGGTTGGTTACAGATACGCAGTATTTT.